The clone carrying this T cell receptor beta chain was detected only once. The CDR3 is 13 residues long. Trimming took off 6 bases at V and 5 bases at J, with 14 bases between the two ends. Germline V lookup: CDR1 SGHRS, CDR2 YFSETQ. These data belong to a study of T cell responses to AZD1222 COVID-19 vaccine. Clones were read by immunoSEQ multiplex PCR, and TCRdb kept only the in-frame ones, dropping some. This table holds about 120,000 clones, 87% found once. The chain carries TRBV5-1 and TRBJ2-5, with D hard to call. Source: peripheral blood, taken 28 days after the second AZD1222 dose. This clonotype was sampled from an adult who received the AZD1222 COVID-19 vaccine. CDR3 region: CASKKQIIETQYF. CDR3 sequence (DNA): TGCGCCAGCAAGAAACAGATCATCGAGACCCAGTACTTC.